The following is a T cell receptor (beta chain) sequence with its context. The sample holds other DNA sequences that translate to the same CDR3. This entry belongs to a study of blood T cell repertoires in COVID-19. Overall study: The origin of the acute and convalescent COVID-19 samples was the United States, Italy and Spain. Sources were T cells, B-cell-depleted T cells, or PBMCs; the material itself was cDNA or gDNA.

Under the authors' procedure: By means of reference gene primer amplification, nucleated cell counts were estimated. Assay used: immunoSEQ multiplex PCR; TCRdb lists only in-frame clones, some missing. V and J calls plus clone size are reproduced from that table; the DNA served to infer D and trimming. Of around 31,000 clones listed, roughly 87% are singletons. With 5 bases removed from V and 3 bases from J, the gap between germline ends came to 14 bases. Germline V gene lookup returns CDR1 LGHDT and CDR2 YNNKEL (reference sequence). The CDR3 is 14 amino acids. The sample taken for sequencing was peripheral blood. This TCR was recovered from a man older than 75 with acute or convalescent COVID-19. The rearrangement uses TRBV3-1 (or the pseudogene TRBV3-2) and TRBJ2-7; a weak D match, TRBD1 (6 bases). The CDR3 region is CASSLTLDSYEQYF. The CDR3 nucleotides are TGTGCCAGCAGCTTGACTTTGGACAGCTACGAGCAGTACTTC.